The next 31 T cell receptor beta chains were all read from a single sample in a study of cytomegalovirus exposure and HLA in healthy donors. It was with 60 Vbeta and 13 Jbeta primers that the PCR ran. Using immunoSEQ multiplex PCR, the repertoire was profiled, and TCRdb retains in-frame clones only, with some absent. This table has about 150,000 clones, approximately 86% appearing once. Sequenced input: PBMCs. The source of these receptors is a woman aged 45-59 years in good health and CMV-seropositive.

The chain couples TRBV2 to TRBJ1-1; D may be TRBD1 (5 bases). Germline CDR1 reads SNHLY; CDR2 reads FYNNEI. V was pared by 7 bases and J by 4 bases, with 10 bases between. There are 12 residues in the CDR3. Here the CDR3 DNA reads TGTGCCAGCAAAATGGACACCACTGAAGCTTTCTTT. This gives the protein CASKMDTTEAFF.

J is TRBJ2-7 and V is TRBV7-9, with 8 positions matching TRBD1. CDR3 length: 16 amino acids. Looked up from germline, CDR1 is SEHNR and CDR2 is FQNEAQ (reference sequence). V lost 5 bases to trimming and J lost 6 bases; unmatched junction nucleotides: 15. As DNA, the CDR3 is TGTGCCAGCAGCAGCGCCAGGGGGCGCGGGTTTGTCGAGCAGTACTTC. It is translated as CASSSARGRGFVEQYF.

V is TRBV6-6 and J is TRBJ2-7; 9 bases fit TRBD1. Losses at the gene ends were 2 bases for V and 9 bases for J; bases not matched to a gene: 11. Per germline, CDR1 MNHNY and CDR2 SVGAGI (reference sequence). The CDR3 contains 15 residues. In DNA form, the CDR3 reads TGTGCCAGCAGTTACGGTCCCGGGACAGGGTTCGGGCAGTACTTC. This sequence encodes CASSYGPGTGFGQYF.

This sequence joins TRBV25-1 and TRBJ2-7; 7 bases match TRBD1. CDR1 is MGHDK and CDR2 is SYGVNS in the germline V gene. This CDR3 is 13 amino acids long. J was trimmed by 3 bases and V by 4 bases; bases with no gene match: 3. In nucleotides, the CDR3 is TGTGCCAGCAGTGGCAGGGGGAGCTACGAGCAGTACTTC. Amino acid sequence: CASSGRGSYEQYF.

V gene TRBV5-1 combines with J gene TRBJ2-5; D ambiguous. This CDR3 contains 14 residues. V lost 2 bases to trimming and J lost 5 bases, with 13 bases between them. Germline loops: CDR1 SGHRS, CDR2 YFSETQ. The CDR3 loop reads CASSFNSLIETQYF. Written as DNA, the CDR3 is TGCGCCAGCAGCTTCAACAGCTTGATCGAGACCCAGTACTTC.

The chain employs TRBV28 and TRBJ2-3; 9 positions agree with TRBD1. Germline CDR1 is MDHEN and CDR2 is SYDVKM. J gave up 3 bases and V 8 bases, and 12 bases lay outside the gene matches. This CDR3 has 16 residues. CDR3 DNA: TGTGCCAGCGGGGGACAGGGAAGAAAGAATACAGATACGCAGTATTTT. Residues: CASGGQGRKNTDTQYF.

The gene calls are TRBV2 and TRBJ2-7; 8 nucleotides agree with TRBD2. V lost 6 bases to trimming and J lost 9 bases; unmatched junction nucleotides: 13. CDR1 is SNHLY and CDR2 is FYNNEI in the germline V gene. The CDR3 length is 14 residues. In DNA form, the CDR3 reads TGTGCCAGCAGAACCGGGACTAGTGGCGCGGGGCAGTACTTC. This encodes CASRTGTSGAGQYF. The full variable domain, with the rest looked up from reference TRBV2 and TRBJ2-7, is EPEVTQTPSHQVTQMGQEVILRCVPISNHLYFYWYRQILGQKVEFLVSFYNNEISEKSEIFDDQFSVERPDGSNFTLKIRSTKLEDSAMYFCASRTGTSGAGQYFGPGTRLTVT.

The rearrangement uses TRBV4-1 and TRBJ1-1, with D possibly matching TRBD1 (5 bases). CDR3 length equals 16 residues. Looked up from germline, CDR1 is MGHRA and CDR2 is YSYEKL. Trimming cost V 3 bases and J 1 base, with 15 bases left between them. For the CDR3, the DNA is TGCGCCAGCAGCCAGGGCTTGACAGCGACGAACACTGAAGCTTTCTTT. Its translation: CASSQGLTATNTEAFF.

J is TRBJ2-3 and V is TRBV27; 9 bases agree with TRBD1. The V gene's germline CDR1 is MNHEY and CDR2 SMNVEV (reference sequence). The trim removed 4 bases at V and 3 bases at J, leaving 11 bases unmatched. The CDR3 loop spans 17 amino acids. Written as DNA, the CDR3 is TGTGCCAGCAGTTCCCCGGGACAGGGATTAGGGACAGATACGCAGTATTTT. Translating gives CASSSPGQGLGTDTQYF.

In this sample, this clone turned up once. The chain joins TRBV5-6 to TRBJ2-7; a possible D gene is TRBD2 (5 bases). The CDR3 covers 13 residues. Germline values: CDR1 SGHDT, CDR2 YYEEEE. V lost 1 base and J 7 bases, leaving 12 bases between the germline ends. CDR3 in amino acids: CASSLSPGWEQYF. The CDR3 DNA reads as TGTGCCAGCAGCTTGTCGCCGGGGTGGGAGCAGTACTTC. Variable domain in full (rest from reference TRBV5-6 and TRBJ2-7): DAGVTQSPTHLIKTRGQQVTLRCSPKSGHDTVSWYQQALGQGPQFIFQYYEEEERQRGNFPDRFSGHQFPNYSSELNVNALLLGDSALYLCASSLSPGWEQYFGPGTRLTVT.

This clone appeared a single time. This chain uses TRBV5-1 with TRBJ2-6; unclear D gene. Looked up from germline, CDR1 is SGHRS and CDR2 is YFSETQ. The CDR3 is 15 amino acids. V dropped 4 bases and J dropped 0 bases, with 8 bases sitting between them. The CDR3 DNA reads TGCGCCAGCAGCCCAACTAACTCTGGGGCCAACGTCCTGACTTTC. It is translated as CASSPTNSGANVLTF.

This chain joins TRBV14 and TRBJ2-1; D remains ambiguous. The CDR3 is 13 residues long. Germline assignment: CDR1 SGHDN and CDR2 FVKESK. The V gene lost 3 bases and the J gene lost 7 bases, with 10 bases spanning the gap. CDR3 nucleotide sequence: TGTGCCAGCAGCCAGGTAGCATCGAATGAGCAGTTCTTC. Its protein product is CASSQVASNEQFF.

The CDR3 is CASRPGQGLTYEQYF. CDR3 coding DNA: TGTGCCAGCAGGCCGGGACAGGGCTTGACCTACGAGCAGTACTTC. The chain joins TRBV11-2 to TRBJ2-7; 9 bases match TRBD1. Per germline, CDR1 SGHAT and CDR2 FQNNGV. This CDR3 comprises 15 residues. The ends lost 6 bases at V and 2 bases at J; junction bases unmatched: 8.

V and J are TRBV7-8 and TRBJ1-3; D gene uncertain. Per germline, CDR1 SGHVS and CDR2 FQNEAQ. V was cut by 6 bases and J by 1 base, with 10 bases left in between. The CDR3 contains 14 residues. The CDR3 protein is CASRGTGSGNTIYF. For the CDR3, the DNA is TGTGCCAGCAGGGGAACGGGGTCTGGAAACACCATATATTTT.

The chain uses TRBV29-1 and TRBJ2-1; D is uncertain. Germline CDR1 SQVTM, CDR2 ANQGSEA. The CDR3 is 15 amino acids. V gave up 3 bases and J gave up 2 bases, with 14 bases separating them. The CDR3 DNA reads TGCAGCGTTGAGTTCCGGCAGGTAACCTACAATGAGCAGTTCTTC. This codes for CSVEFRQVTYNEQFF.

V is TRBV10-2 and J is TRBJ1-1, with D possibly being TRBD1 (5 bases). V was pared by 3 bases and J by 0 bases, with 11 bases between. The CDR3 is 15 amino acids. Germline CDR1 and CDR2: WSHSY and SAAADI. In nucleotides, the CDR3 is TGCGCCAGCAGTGAAGGTCAGGGCATGAACACTGAAGCTTTCTTT. It translates to CASSEGQGMNTEAFF.

The rearrangement uses TRBV4-1 and TRBJ1-6; TRBD1 might be the D (6 bases). The germline V gene has CDR1 MGHRA and CDR2 YSYEKL. V was clipped by 2 bases and J by 9 bases, with 8 bases between them. The CDR3 is made up of 13 amino acids. The CDR3 coding sequence is TGCGCCAGCAGCCAAACAGGGAGTTCACCCCTCCACTTT. Translated, it gives CASSQTGSSPLHF.

V gene TRBV5-1 combines with J gene TRBJ1-1; TRBD1 is a possible D gene (6 bases). Germline V CDR1 and CDR2: SGHRS, YFSETQ. The CDR3 contains 14 residues. V was clipped by 7 bases and J by 1 base, with 14 bases between them. The CDR3 reads CASGSAGENTEAFF. In DNA, the CDR3 is TGCGCCAGCGGGTCGGCAGGGGAGAACACTGAAGCTTTCTTT. Combining the CDR3 with reference TRBV5-1 and TRBJ1-1 gives the whole variable domain KAGVTQTPRYLIKTRGQQVTLSCSPISGHRSVSWYQQTPGQGLQFLFEYFSETQRNKGNFPGRFSGRQFSNSRSEMNVSTLELGDSALYLCASGSAGENTEAFFGQGTRLTVV.

This sequence joins TRBV29-1 and TRBJ2-7, with 8 bases identical to TRBD2. The CDR3 totals 15 residues. Germline CDR1 and CDR2: SQVTM and ANQGSEA. V lost 4 bases and J lost 2; bases outside the gene matches: 10. The CDR3 sequence: CSVGRSGGRAYEQYF. The CDR3 DNA is TGCAGCGTTGGCAGGTCGGGGGGGAGGGCCTACGAGCAGTACTTC.

The chain employs TRBV29-1 and TRBJ1-3; 12 nucleotides match TRBD1. Losses at the gene ends were 6 bases for V and 2 bases for J; bases not matched to a gene: 11. The CDR3 is 17 residues long. The germline gives CDR1 SQVTM, CDR2 ANQGSEA. The CDR3 sequence is CSVAGTGGELAGNTIYF. The CDR3 region has the DNA TGCAGCGTCGCCGGGACAGGGGGCGAGTTGGCTGGAAACACCATATATTTT.

The chain employs TRBV6-5 and TRBJ2-2, with 8 positions matching TRBD1. The CDR3 runs 15 residues. Germline-derived CDR1 and CDR2 are MNHEY and SVGAGI. V was clipped by 6 bases and J by 0 bases; unmatched bases: 3. The CDR3 bases are TGTGCCAGCAGCTCGGACAGGGCGAACACCGGGGAGCTGTTTTTT. Its protein product is CASSSDRANTGELFF.

The chain employs TRBV7-9 and TRBJ1-6; D not certain. The CDR3 length is 14 residues. Looked up from germline, CDR1 is SEHNR and CDR2 is FQNEAQ (reference sequence). The germline V and J ends were trimmed by 2 bases and 10 bases, with 12 bases remaining between them. As DNA, the CDR3 is TGTGCCAGCAGCTTAATAGAACCCAGGTCACCCCTCCACTTT. Residues: CASSLIEPRSPLHF. Supplemented by reference TRBV7-9 and TRBJ1-6, the full variable domain reads DTGVSQNPRHKITKRGQNVTFRCDPISEHNRLYWYRQTLGQGPEFLTYFQNEAQLEKSRLLSDRFSAERPKGSFSTLEIQRTEQGDSAMYLCASSLIEPRSPLHFGNGTRLTVT.

The CDR3 DNA follows: TGTGCCACCAGCAGAGATCCAGCAACTAATGAAAAACTGTTTTTT. Its translation: CATSRDPATNEKLFF. This sequence joins TRBV15 and TRBJ1-4; no definite D call. This CDR3 is 15 amino acids long. The germline gives CDR1 LNHNV, CDR2 YYDKDF (reference sequence). Trimming removed 0 bases from V and 0 bases from J, with 5 bases in between.

The chain joins TRBV6-1 to TRBJ2-7, with D maybe TRBD2 (5 bases). The germline V gene encodes CDR1 MNHNS and CDR2 SASEGT. The CDR3 is made up of 15 amino acids. V gave up 0 bases and J gave up 2 bases, with 11 bases separating them. Written as DNA, the CDR3 is TGTGCCAGCAGTGAAGCGCCTGGACTCCCCTACGAGCAGTACTTC. Its translation: CASSEAPGLPYEQYF.

J is TRBJ2-7 and V is TRBV6-5; 7 bases align to TRBD1. CDR1 is MNHEY and CDR2 is SVGAGI in the germline V gene. This CDR3 region has 13 residues. J was trimmed by 3 bases and V by 6 bases; bases with no gene match: 5. CDR3 protein: CASSSTGFYEQYF. As DNA, the CDR3 is TGTGCCAGCAGCTCGACAGGGTTCTACGAGCAGTACTTC.

The chain combines TRBV9 with TRBJ2-6; 7 nucleotides agree with TRBD1. Per the germline V gene, CDR1 is SGDLS and CDR2 is YYNGEE. This CDR3 has 20 amino acids. With 2 bases clipped from V and 4 bases from J, the junction kept 18 bases outside the gene matches. The CDR3 coding sequence is TGTGCCAGCAGCGTCAGCCTTCGACAGGGTGAAAATGCGGGGGCCAACGTCCTGACTTTC. Translation: CASSVSLRQGENAGANVLTF.

In this sample, this clone turned up once. The rearrangement links TRBV7-2 to TRBJ2-7, with 9 bases aligning to TRBD2. The CDR3 covers 15 residues. CDR1 SGHTA and CDR2 FQGNSA come from the germline V gene. V was pared by 2 bases and J by 5 bases, with 7 bases of the junction left unmatched. As DNA, the CDR3 is TGTGCCAGCAGCTTATTGCGGGGGGGCCGAAACGAGCAGTACTTC. Protein: CASSLLRGGRNEQYF.

The chain recombines TRBV6-1 with TRBJ1-6, with 9 bases aligning to TRBD1. Per germline, CDR1 MNHNS and CDR2 SASEGT. Unmatched junction bases numbered 9, after V lost 6 bases and J lost 9 bases. This CDR3 is built from 15 residues. The DNA for the CDR3 is TGTGCCAGCAGAACCCCGGGACAGGGTGCTTCACCCCTCCACTTT. It specifies CASRTPGQGASPLHF.

This chain connects TRBV5-8 to TRBJ1-1, with TRBD1 matching over 7 bases. Germline assignment: CDR1 SGHTS and CDR2 YDEGEE. With V trimmed by 4 bases and J by 1 base, 13 bases remained unmatched. The CDR3 contains 17 residues. The CDR3 protein is CASSPRSGTASNTEAFF. CDR3 sequence (DNA): TGTGCCAGCAGCCCTAGATCCGGGACAGCGTCGAACACTGAAGCTTTCTTT.

This rearrangement joins TRBV15 to TRBJ2-1; tentatively, D is TRBD1 (5 bases). From germline, CDR1 is LNHNV and CDR2 YYDKDF (reference sequence). Deletions cut 7 bases from V and 9 bases from J, with 19 bases between. The CDR3 extends over 14 amino acids. In DNA, the CDR3 is TGTGCCACCATAGGGCTCCCCCGGACAAGTGAGCAGTTCTTC. Amino acids: CATIGLPRTSEQFF.

The CDR3 bases are TGTGCCAGTAGTATTTGGGACAGGGGTCTCCACGAGCAGTACTTC. Translated: CASSIWDRGLHEQYF. The rearrangement joins TRBV19 to TRBJ2-7, with TRBD1 matching over 10 bases. This CDR3 region has 15 residues. After removal of 3 bases from V and 5 bases from J, the junction contained 7 bases not matched to a gene. Germline loops: CDR1 LNHDA, CDR2 SQIVND (reference sequence).